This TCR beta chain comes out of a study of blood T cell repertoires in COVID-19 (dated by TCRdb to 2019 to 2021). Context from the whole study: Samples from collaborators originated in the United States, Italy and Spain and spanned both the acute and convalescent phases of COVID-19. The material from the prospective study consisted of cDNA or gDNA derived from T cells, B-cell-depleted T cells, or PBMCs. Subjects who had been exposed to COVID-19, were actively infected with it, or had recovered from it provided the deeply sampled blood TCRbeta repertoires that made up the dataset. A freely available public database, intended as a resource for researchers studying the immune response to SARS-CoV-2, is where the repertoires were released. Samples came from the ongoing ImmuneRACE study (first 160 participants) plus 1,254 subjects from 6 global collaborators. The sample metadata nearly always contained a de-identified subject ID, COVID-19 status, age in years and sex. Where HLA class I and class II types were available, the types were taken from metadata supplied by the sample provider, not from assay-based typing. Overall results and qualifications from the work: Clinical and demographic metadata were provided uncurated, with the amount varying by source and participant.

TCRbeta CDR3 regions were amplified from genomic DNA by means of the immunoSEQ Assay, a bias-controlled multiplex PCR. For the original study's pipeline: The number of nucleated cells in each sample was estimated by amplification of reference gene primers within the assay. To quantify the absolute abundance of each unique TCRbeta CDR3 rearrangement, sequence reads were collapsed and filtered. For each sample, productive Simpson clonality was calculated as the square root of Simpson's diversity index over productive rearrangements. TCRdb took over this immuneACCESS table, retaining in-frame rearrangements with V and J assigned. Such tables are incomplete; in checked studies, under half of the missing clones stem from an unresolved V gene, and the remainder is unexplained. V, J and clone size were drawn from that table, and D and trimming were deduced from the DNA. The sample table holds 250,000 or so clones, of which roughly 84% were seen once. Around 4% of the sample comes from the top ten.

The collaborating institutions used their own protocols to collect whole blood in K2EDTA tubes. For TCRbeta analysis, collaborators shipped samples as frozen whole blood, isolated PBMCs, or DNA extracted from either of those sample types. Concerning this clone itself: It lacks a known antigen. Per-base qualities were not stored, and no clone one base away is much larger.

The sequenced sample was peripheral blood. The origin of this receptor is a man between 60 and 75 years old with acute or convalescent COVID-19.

The sequenced DNA is TGTGCCAGCAGCTTGAGGGGTCCCACAGATACGCAGTATTTT. This sequence encodes CASSLRGPTDTQYF. The rearrangement joined TRBV5-4 to TRBJ2-3; TRBD1 is a weak D gene call, 5 bases matching. Reading from cysteine to phenylalanine, the CDR3 counts 14 amino acids. Only the CDR3 part of the read is kept: 42 bases, read in frame from the first base. The germline V gene (reference sequence) specifies SGHNT as CDR1 and YYREEE as CDR2. V is clipped by 1 base and J by 2 bases, and the sequence between their germline boundaries is 8 bases long.